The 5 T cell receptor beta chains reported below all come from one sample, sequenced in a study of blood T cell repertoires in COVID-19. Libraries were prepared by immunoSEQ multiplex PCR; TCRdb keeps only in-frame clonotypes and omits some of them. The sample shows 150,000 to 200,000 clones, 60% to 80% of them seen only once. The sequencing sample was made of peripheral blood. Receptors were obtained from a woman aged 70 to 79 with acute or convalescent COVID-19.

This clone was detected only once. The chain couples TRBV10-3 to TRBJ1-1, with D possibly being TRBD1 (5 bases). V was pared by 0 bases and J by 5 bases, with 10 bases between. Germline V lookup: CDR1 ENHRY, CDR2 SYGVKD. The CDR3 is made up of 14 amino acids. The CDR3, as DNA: TGTGCCATCAGTGAGTCGGGGGGAAGGACTGAAGCTTTCTTT. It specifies CAISESGGRTEAFF.

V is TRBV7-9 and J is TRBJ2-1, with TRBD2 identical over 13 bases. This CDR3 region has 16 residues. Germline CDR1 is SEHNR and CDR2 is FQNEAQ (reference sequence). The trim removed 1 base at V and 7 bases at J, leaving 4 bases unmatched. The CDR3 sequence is CASSLDWGLAGNEQFF. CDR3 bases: TGTGCCAGCAGCTTAGATTGGGGACTAGCGGGAAATGAGCAGTTCTTC.

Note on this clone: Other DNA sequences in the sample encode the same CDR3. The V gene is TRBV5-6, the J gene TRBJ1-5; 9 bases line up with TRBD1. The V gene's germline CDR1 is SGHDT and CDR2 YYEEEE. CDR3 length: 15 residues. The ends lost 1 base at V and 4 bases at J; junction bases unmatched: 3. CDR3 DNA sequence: TGTGCCAGCAGCTTGACAGGGGGCTGGAATCAGCCCCAGCATTTT. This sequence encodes CASSLTGGWNQPQHF.

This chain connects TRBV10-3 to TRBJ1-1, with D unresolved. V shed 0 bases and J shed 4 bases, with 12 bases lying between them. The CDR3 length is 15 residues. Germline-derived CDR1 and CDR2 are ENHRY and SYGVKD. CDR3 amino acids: CAISESLEAITEAFF. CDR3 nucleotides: TGTGCCATCAGTGAGTCTCTTGAGGCAATCACTGAAGCTTTCTTT.

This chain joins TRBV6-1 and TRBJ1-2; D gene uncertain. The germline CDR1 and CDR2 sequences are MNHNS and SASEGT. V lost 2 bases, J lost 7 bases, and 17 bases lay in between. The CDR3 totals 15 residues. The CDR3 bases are TGTGCCAGCAGTGAATCTGGGAGGCTTTTCAGTGGCTACACCTTC. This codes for CASSESGRLFSGYTF.